One and the same sample provided the 30 T cell receptor beta chains below, sequenced in a study of cytomegalovirus exposure and HLA in healthy donors. This PCR relied on a set of 60 Vbeta primers and 13 Jbeta primers. Using immunoSEQ multiplex PCR, the repertoire was profiled, and TCRdb retains in-frame clones only, with some absent. The repertoire includes about 150,000 clones, 65% to 80% of them detected once, and about 3% sits in the top ten. The sample was PBMCs. Receptors originate from a young man in good health and CMV-seronegative.

The rearrangement links TRBV5-4 to TRBJ2-3; possibly TRBD1 for D (6 bases). CDR1 and CDR2 (germline): SGHNT, YYREEE (reference sequence). CDR3 length: 17 amino acids. Trimming shortened V by 2 bases and J by 2 bases, and 18 bases separated the two germline ends. The CDR3 DNA reads as TGTGCCAGCAGCTTAACTCCAGGGGATATGTACACAGATACGCAGTATTTT. This encodes CASSLTPGDMYTDTQYF. Looking up the rest from reference TRBV5-4 and TRBJ2-3 gives the full variable domain: ETGVTQSPTHLIKTRGQQVTLRCSSQSGHNTVSWYQQALGQGPQFIFQYYREEENGRGNFPPRFSGLQFPNYSSELNVNALELDDSALYLCASSLTPGDMYTDTQYFGPGTRLTVL.

This rearrangement joins TRBV4-1 to TRBJ1-1; TRBD1 might be the D (5 bases). CDR3 length: 15 amino acids. V was clipped by 0 bases and J by 7 bases, with 15 bases between them. The V gene's germline CDR1 is MGHRA and CDR2 YSYEKL. The DNA for the CDR3 is TGCGCCAGCAGCCAAGAGGCCAGGAAGGGGTTTGAAGCTTTCTTT. This sequence encodes CASSQEARKGFEAFF.

This clone was counted between two and nine times. CDR3 DNA sequence: TGTGCCAGCAGCTTAGCGGGGGGGGCCGTCAATGAGCAGTTCTTC. Translated, it gives CASSLAGGAVNEQFF. This sequence joins TRBV7-6 and TRBJ2-1; D might be TRBD2 (7 bases). The CDR3 contains 15 residues. CDR1 and CDR2 (germline): SGHVS, FNYEAQ. With 0 bases removed from V and 6 bases from J, the gap between germline ends came to 12 bases.

The table lists this clone with a few counts. V is TRBV7-9 and J is TRBJ1-2, with a weak D call TRBD1 (6 bases). CDR3 length equals 13 residues. CDR1 is SEHNR, CDR2 FQNEAQ, per germline (reference sequence). V was pared by 5 bases and J by 6 bases, with 13 bases between. DNA for the CDR3: TGTGCCAGCAGCACCCGGACAGTCGATGGCTACACCTTC. It encodes CASSTRTVDGYTF.

This clone was seen a few times. The chain is built from TRBV29-1 and TRBJ1-4, with a tentative D call TRBD1 (6 bases). Trimming pared 6 bases from V and 8 bases from J, leaving 19 bases between. The CDR3 totals 14 residues. The V gene's germline CDR1 is SQVTM and CDR2 ANQGSEA. The CDR3 region is CSVAQGQKNEKLFF. CDR3 nucleotide sequence: TGCAGCGTCGCTCAGGGGCAGAAGAACGAAAAACTGTTTTTT.

The chain employs TRBV19 and TRBJ1-4; possibly TRBD1 for D (5 bases). Deletions cut 9 bases from V and 3 bases from J, with 23 bases between. The length of the CDR3 is 17 residues. CDR1 is LNHDA and CDR2 is SQIVND in the germline V gene (reference sequence). The CDR3 nucleotides read TGTGCCAGCTCAAAGAGGACGGCAGGAGGGGCTAATGAAAAACTGTTTTTT. Its translation is CASSKRTAGGANEKLFF.

V gene TRBV18 combines with J gene TRBJ2-2; weak D call: TRBD2 (5 bases). The CDR3 has 15 amino acids. V lost 3 bases and J 1 base, leaving 9 bases between the germline ends. The germline V gene has CDR1 KGHSH and CDR2 LQKENI. CDR3 protein: CASSPQSGNTGELFF. CDR3 DNA: TGTGCCAGCTCACCCCAGAGCGGGAACACCGGGGAGCTGTTTTTT. Based on the CDR3 plus reference TRBV18 and TRBJ2-2, the full variable domain is NAGVMQNPRHLVRRRGQEARLRCSPMKGHSHVYWYRQLPEEGLKFMVYLQKENIIDESGMPKERFSAEFPKEGPSILRIQQVVRGDSAAYFCASSPQSGNTGELFFGEGSRLTVL.

This chain links TRBV5-6 with TRBJ2-7, with a tentative D call TRBD1 (6 bases). V lost 4 bases and J 3 bases, leaving 17 bases between the germline ends. The CDR3 runs to 15 residues. CDR1 and CDR2 from the germline V gene are SGHDT and YYEEEE. This CDR3 is CASSPTYRAYYEQYV. CDR3 coding DNA: TGTGCCAGCAGCCCAACTTACAGGGCCTACTACGAGCAGTACGTC.

By sample share, this clone is medium-sized. The CDR3 sequence: CASSWGTTGRRDEQFF. The CDR3 coding sequence is TGTGCCAGCAGCTGGGGGACTACGGGTAGGCGAGATGAGCAGTTCTTC. The rearrangement links TRBV7-9 to TRBJ2-1; 7 bases line up with TRBD2. The CDR3 is 16 amino acids. J was trimmed by 8 bases and V by 4 bases; bases with no gene match: 14. CDR1 SEHNR and CDR2 FQNEAQ come from the germline V gene (reference sequence).

This chain connects TRBV5-1 to TRBJ2-7; D is possibly TRBD2 (6 bases). The length of the CDR3 is 16 residues. The germline V gene encodes CDR1 SGHRS and CDR2 YFSETQ. V was shortened by 0 bases and J by 4 bases, with 17 bases between the two germline ends. In DNA form, the CDR3 reads TGCGCCAGCAGCTTGGATCCTAGCGAGCTTATGTACGAGCAGTACGTC. Translated: CASSLDPSELMYEQYV.

This clone was found once. The V gene is TRBV2, the J gene TRBJ1-3; perhaps TRBD1 as D (5 bases). Germline V CDR1 and CDR2: SNHLY, FYNNEI. The CDR3 sequence is 13 residues long. V gave up 3 bases and J gave up 8 bases, with 11 bases separating them. In DNA, the CDR3 is TGTGCCAGCAGTGAGTCAGGGATACACACCATATATTTT. Translation gives CASSESGIHTIYF. Using reference TRBV2 and TRBJ1-3 for the parts outside the CDR3, the full variable domain is EPEVTQTPSHQVTQMGQEVILRCVPISNHLYFYWYRQILGQKVEFLVSFYNNEISEKSEIFDDQFSVERPDGSNFTLKIRSTKLEDSAMYFCASSESGIHTIYFGEGSWLTVV.

V and J are TRBV7-2 and TRBJ1-2, with unresolved D. Between the trimmed V and J ends, which lost 5 bases and 9 bases, there was a span of 16 bases. Germline V CDR1 and CDR2: SGHTA, FQGNSA. The length of the CDR3 is 13 residues. The CDR3 nucleotides are TGTGCCAGCAGCCTCCTACACCCGGAGCGCTACACCTTC. Amino acids: CASSLLHPERYTF.

Regarding this clone: One end of the junction is discordant with germline, which a read error may explain. The identical CDR3 is also encoded by other nucleotide sequences in the sample. The gene calls are TRBV28 and TRBJ1-6; 9 nucleotides line up with TRBD1. The length of the CDR3 is 16 residues. Germline CDR1 and CDR2: MDHEN and SYDVKM. The CDR3 nucleotides read TGCGCCAGCAGACCATCCGGGACAGGGCGTAGTTCACCCCTCCACTTT. It codes for CASRPSGTGRSSPLHF.

This clone is a singleton in its sample. The chain recombines TRBV13 with TRBJ2-7; 11 nucleotides match TRBD2. Unmatched junction bases numbered 5, after V lost 5 bases and J lost 2 bases. The CDR3 contains 15 residues. Per the germline V gene, CDR1 is PRHDT and CDR2 is FYEKMQ (reference sequence). CDR3 coding DNA: TGTGCCAGCAGCGTAACTAGCGGGGGAACCTACGAGCAGTACTTC. Translated, it gives CASSVTSGGTYEQYF.

This rearrangement joins TRBV29-1 to TRBJ1-4, with TRBD1 matching over 10 bases. Germline V gives CDR1 SQVTM, CDR2 ANQGSEA. The CDR3 contains 18 residues. V lost 5 bases, J lost 0 bases, and 12 bases stayed unmatched. CDR3 region: CSVYPGQGTAPTNEKLFF. CDR3 nucleotide sequence: TGCAGCGTTTACCCGGGACAGGGGACGGCCCCAACTAATGAAAAACTGTTTTTT.

The chain joins TRBV6-6 to TRBJ1-5, with TRBD1 matching over 10 bases. Per the germline V gene, CDR1 is MNHNY and CDR2 is SVGAGI (reference sequence). Trimming at V came to 6 bases and at J to 6 bases, leaving 5 bases not matched to a gene. CDR3 length: 14 amino acids. The CDR3 sequence is CASRAGQGVQPQHF. The CDR3, as DNA: TGTGCCAGCAGGGCAGGACAGGGGGTTCAGCCCCAGCATTTT.

This clone has only a few counts. The V and J genes are TRBV5-1 and TRBJ1-4; the match to TRBD1 covers 9 bases. CDR1 SGHRS and CDR2 YFSETQ come from the germline V gene. This CDR3 contains 15 residues. Trimming at V came to 4 bases and at J to 7 bases, leaving 8 bases not matched to a gene. CDR3 DNA: TGCGCCAGCAGCGGTACAGGGGGCGTCGGTGAAAAACTGTTTTTT. Translating gives CASSGTGGVGEKLFF.

This clone was seen a few times. The chain employs TRBV10-2 and TRBJ2-2; TRBD1 aligns across 7 bases. The CDR3 sequence is 14 residues long. Germline CDR1 WSHSY, CDR2 SAAADI. With V trimmed by 6 bases and J by 1 base, 2 bases remained unmatched. The CDR3 here is CASRGTENTGELFF. The DNA of the CDR3 is TGCGCCAGCAGGGGGACAGAGAACACCGGGGAGCTGTTTTTT.

This rearrangement joins TRBV12-5 to TRBJ1-1, with D possibly being TRBD1 (6 bases). The CDR3 extends over 14 amino acids. Germline values: CDR1 LGHNT, CDR2 FRNRAP. V shed 6 bases and J shed 1 base, with 12 bases lying between them. The CDR3 sequence is CASGRGGANTEAFF. In DNA form, the CDR3 reads TGTGCTAGTGGCCGGGGGGGGGCGAACACTGAAGCTTTCTTT.

The V gene is TRBV4-1, the J gene TRBJ2-3, with 8 bases fitting TRBD2. This CDR3 is built from 16 residues. The V and J ends lost 0 bases and 4 bases, in that order; junction bases with no gene match: 6. CDR1 MGHRA and CDR2 YSYEKL come from the germline V gene. CDR3 DNA: TGCGCCAGCAGCCAAGAGAGACGGGGGGGCCCAGATACGCAGTATTTT. Amino acid sequence: CASSQERRGGPDTQYF.

Notes on this clone: A read error may produce the germline difference seen at one junction end. V usage is TRBV7-6 and J usage is TRBJ1-6, with D possibly matching TRBD1 (5 bases). This CDR3 spans 13 amino acids. The germline V gene has CDR1 SGHVS and CDR2 FNYEAQ. For the CDR3, the DNA is TGTGCCTGCAGGGCCAGTTTTAATTCACCCCTCCACTTT. It codes for CACRASFNSPLHF.

This clone came up once. The chain has TRBV11-2 and TRBJ2-1; possible D gene TRBD1, 7 bases. The ends were cut back, 1 base at V and 9 bases at J, with 13 bases in the middle. Germline values: CDR1 SGHAT, CDR2 FQNNGV. This CDR3 comprises 14 residues. CDR3 sequence: CASSLVPGGGEQFF. The CDR3 bases are TGTGCCAGCAGCTTAGTACCAGGGGGAGGTGAGCAGTTCTTC.

The genes are TRBV19 and TRBJ2-7; TRBD1 aligns across 7 bases. V shed 7 bases and J 3 bases; nucleotides not matched to a gene: 6. There are 13 residues in the CDR3. CDR1 and CDR2 from the germline V gene are LNHDA and SQIVND (reference sequence). The CDR3 coding sequence is TGTGCCAGTATAGGGGGCCCTAACTACGAGCAGTACTTC. Translation gives CASIGGPNYEQYF.

J is TRBJ1-1 and V is TRBV19; 8 bases agree with TRBD1. The junction had 7 bases not matched to a gene; V was cut back by 9 bases and J by 4 bases. This CDR3 comprises 13 residues. Germline CDR1 is LNHDA and CDR2 is SQIVND (reference sequence). The CDR3: CASGQGTGTEAFF. In DNA form, the CDR3 reads TGTGCCAGCGGACAGGGAACGGGCACTGAAGCTTTCTTT.

The V and J genes are TRBV19 and TRBJ1-4; 8 bases align to TRBD1. This CDR3 has 16 residues. CDR1 and CDR2 from the germline V gene are LNHDA and SQIVND (reference sequence). V shed 6 bases, J shed 8 bases, and the junction held 14 bases outside the gene matches. The CDR3 bases are TGTGCCAGTAGCGCCGGGACAGGACTCCTCCGAGAAAAACTGTTTTTT. This sequence encodes CASSAGTGLLREKLFF.

V is TRBV11-2 and J is TRBJ1-5; 7 positions match TRBD1. CDR3 length: 14 residues. V dropped 6 bases and J dropped 1; count of bases not matched to a gene: 3. CDR1 and CDR2 (germline): SGHAT, FQNNGV. In nucleotides, the CDR3 is TGTGCCAGCAGTAGGGACAGCAGCAATCAGCCCCAGCATTTT. Amino acid sequence: CASSRDSSNQPQHF. Full variable domain (outside the CDR3, taken from reference TRBV11-2 and TRBJ1-5): EAGVAQSPRYKIIEKRQSVAFWCNPISGHATLYWYQQILGQGPKLLIQFQNNGVVDDSQLPKDRFSAERLKGVDSTLKIQPAKLEDSAVYLCASSRDSSNQPQHFGDGTRLSIL.

The CDR3 is CASSTRGATNEKLFF. DNA of the CDR3: TGCGCCAGCAGCACCAGGGGGGCAACTAATGAAAAACTGTTTTTT. The V gene is TRBV5-1, the J gene TRBJ1-4; 7 bases fit TRBD1. Germline CDR1 is SGHRS and CDR2 is YFSETQ. CDR3 length: 15 residues. V was clipped by 4 bases and J by 0 bases; unmatched bases: 3.

This sequence joins TRBV4-3 and TRBJ1-1; possibly TRBD1 for D (5 bases). The V end lost 1 base, the J end lost 4 bases, and 13 bases lay between the germline ends. The CDR3 has 15 residues. Germline lookup yields CDR1 LGHNA and CDR2 YSLEER. This CDR3 is CASSQVTGGGTEAFF. CDR3 DNA sequence: TGCGCCAGCAGCCAAGTTACCGGGGGTGGCACTGAAGCTTTCTTT.

J is TRBJ1-1 and V is TRBV6-6; D perhaps matches TRBD1 (5 bases). Trimming pared 6 bases from V and 5 bases from J, leaving 16 bases between. CDR1 and CDR2 from the germline V gene are MNHNY and SVGAGI (reference sequence). This CDR3 has 14 residues. CDR3 sequence reads: CASRGGVRGTEAFF. In DNA form, the CDR3 reads TGTGCCAGCAGGGGAGGGGTCCGTGGGACTGAAGCTTTCTTT.

With respect to this clone: An end of the junction differs from the germline gene, which may be a read error. The chain combines TRBV5-1 with TRBJ1-1, with a weak D call TRBD1 (5 bases). Looked up from germline, CDR1 is SGHRS and CDR2 is YFSETQ. The CDR3 extends over 14 amino acids. As DNA, the CDR3 is TGCGCCAGCAGCTTGTTCGACAGTAACACTGAAGCTCTCTTT. Amino acids: CASSLFDSNTEALF.